Following are 7 T cell receptor beta chains from one sample sequenced in a study of shared clonotypes between healthy human individuals. Libraries were prepared by immunoSEQ multiplex PCR; TCRdb keeps only in-frame clonotypes and omits some of them. The table records about 2 million clones, roughly 94% of them present only once. The sequenced sample was naive CD4+ T cells sorted from blood. The subset: CD45RA+ positively selected. Receptors originate from a man between 18 and 29 years old in good health.

The chain joins TRBV30 to TRBJ2-3; D is ambiguous. This CDR3 has 15 residues. CDR1 and CDR2 from the germline V gene are GTSNPN and SVGIG (reference sequence). Trimming took 1 base from V and 2 from J, leaving 13 bases between them. The CDR3 DNA reads TGTGCCTGGAGTGAATTAGCACAGATCACAGATACGCAGTATTTT. It yields the protein CAWSELAQITDTQYF.

The chain combines TRBV5-6 with TRBJ2-7; D possibly corresponds to TRBD2 (6 bases). Between the trimmed V and J ends, which lost 4 bases and 1 base, there was a span of 12 bases. This CDR3 has 14 amino acids. Germline V gene lookup returns CDR1 SGHDT and CDR2 YYEEEE. The CDR3 coding sequence is TGTGCCAGCAGCGCGGGACTGTTATCCTACGAGCAGTACTTC. This codes for CASSAGLLSYEQYF. Full variable domain (missing parts from reference TRBV5-6 and TRBJ2-7): DAGVTQSPTHLIKTRGQQVTLRCSPKSGHDTVSWYQQALGQGPQFIFQYYEEEERQRGNFPDRFSGHQFPNYSSELNVNALLLGDSALYLCASSAGLLSYEQYFGPGTRLTVT.

With respect to this clone: Other DNA sequences in the sample encode the same CDR3. The rearrangement uses TRBV6-1 and TRBJ1-1; TRBD1 is a possible D gene (5 bases). The CDR3 loop spans 12 amino acids. Per the germline V gene, CDR1 is MNHNS and CDR2 is SASEGT. Trimming took 6 bases from V and 5 from J, leaving 10 bases between them. CDR3 bases: TGTGCCAGCAGCAGGGTGGGAACTGAAGCTTTCTTT. Protein product: CASSRVGTEAFF.

The V gene is TRBV5-4, the J gene TRBJ2-2; 8 nucleotides match TRBD1. The CDR3 contains 17 residues. The germline CDR1 and CDR2 sequences are SGHNT and YYREEE (reference sequence). V lost 0 bases, J lost 6 bases, and 10 bases stayed unmatched. CDR3 in DNA: TGTGCCAGCAGCTTGGGTACGAGGGACAGGATGGCCGGGGAGCTGTTTTTT. This sequence encodes CASSLGTRDRMAGELFF.

This chain connects TRBV27 to TRBJ1-2, with D unclear. Trimming pared 8 bases from V and 4 bases from J, leaving 26 bases between. The CDR3 sequence is 17 residues long. Germline V gene data show CDR1 as MNHEY and CDR2 as SMNVEV (reference sequence). CDR3 protein: CASFGWVKGLRGYGYTF. CDR3 DNA sequence: TGTGCCAGCTTCGGGTGGGTGAAAGGGCTGCGCGGCTATGGCTACACCTTC.

The chain recombines TRBV30 with TRBJ2-1, with 8 bases fitting TRBD1. This CDR3 has 13 residues. After removal of 0 bases from V and 16 bases from J, the junction contained 11 bases not matched to a gene. Looked up from germline, CDR1 is GTSNPN and CDR2 is SVGIG (reference sequence). Here the CDR3 DNA reads TGTGCCTGGAGTGTCTCCGGGACAGGCAATTCATTCTTC. Translated: CAWSVSGTGNSFF.

J is TRBJ2-7 and V is TRBV4-1; D is perhaps TRBD2 (6 bases). This CDR3 has 16 residues. Trimming removed 1 base at V and 0 bases at J, with 13 bases between. CDR1 and CDR2 (germline): MGHRA, YSYEKL. The CDR3 protein is CASSQVYSGSSYEQYF. The CDR3 DNA is TGCGCCAGCAGCCAAGTGTATAGCGGTAGCTCCTACGAGCAGTACTTC.